This note documents a single T cell receptor (beta chain) sequence. Which antigen it targets is not known. No quality values exist for individual bases; no much larger clone is one base distant. This record comes from a study of blood T cell repertoires in COVID-19 (dated by TCRdb to 2020 to 2022). Background on the whole study: Samples from collaborators originated in the United States, Italy and Spain and spanned both the acute and convalescent phases of COVID-19. The material from the prospective study consisted of cDNA or gDNA derived from T cells, B-cell-depleted T cells, or PBMCs. Deeply sampled blood TCRbeta repertoires from subjects exposed to, actively infected with, or recovered from COVID-19 were included in the dataset. The repertoires were released in a freely available public database intended as a resource for research on the immune response to SARS-CoV-2. The samples were drawn from two sources: the first 160 participants of the ongoing ImmuneRACE study, and 1,254 subjects contributed by 6 global collaborators. Nearly every sample came with metadata listing a de-identified subject ID, COVID-19 status, age in years and sex. HLA class I and class II types, where available, came from metadata supplied by the sample provider rather than from assay-based typing. Beyond this particular receptor, the publication reports: The amount of clinical and demographic metadata varied by source and participant and was provided uncurated.

The germline V gene (reference sequence) sets CDR1 to LNHNV and CDR2 to YYDKDF. The CDR3 contains 18 residues, cysteine and phenylalanine counted. The read is trimmed to its CDR3 DNA, 54 bases read in frame from base 1. The germline ends are 19 bases apart after V is trimmed by 0 bases and J by 4 bases. Collaborating institutions collected whole blood in K2EDTA tubes following their own protocols. For TCRbeta analysis, collaborators shipped samples in one of three forms: frozen whole blood, isolated PBMCs, or DNA extracted from either of those sample types. The immunoSEQ Assay, a bias-controlled multiplex PCR, was used to amplify TCRbeta CDR3 regions from genomic DNA. From the authors' description of their analysis: Nucleated cell counts per sample were estimated from amplification of reference gene primers within the assay. Sequence reads were collapsed and filtered to measure the absolute abundance of every unique TCRbeta CDR3 rearrangement. For each sample, productive Simpson clonality was calculated as the square root of Simpson's diversity index over productive rearrangements. This immuneACCESS table, as held by TCRdb, lists in-frame sequences with V and J called but not all clones. Of the missing ones, under half trace to an unresolved V gene in checked studies; the others have no known cause. V and J calls and clone size are as listed in that table; D and trimming were resolved from the DNA. Here the sample has over 150,000 clones; roughly 79% occur a single time. The top ten constitute approximately 7.2% of the sample.

The chain uses TRBV15 and TRBJ1-5; the D gene assignment is ambiguous. The clonotype was recovered from a human donor with acute or convalescent COVID-19. The donor label of this sample is uncertain. Sequencing used peripheral blood. DNA sequence: TGTGCCACCAGCAGAGATCAGGCAGATGAAGGTTTTAATCAGCCCCAGCATTTT. The resulting protein is CATSRDQADEGFNQPQHF.